The 24 T cell receptor beta chains below all came from one sample that was sequenced in a study of shared clonotypes between healthy human individuals. Data came from immunoSEQ multiplex PCR; TCRdb stores just in-frame clones and leaves some out. Found here are about 600,000 clones, 70% to 80% of them singletons; the top ten hold about 11%. Sequencing used PBMCs. All receptors come from a middle-aged woman in good health. Some clones in this sample may be carry-over from other donors' samples.

The chain carries TRBV14 and TRBJ2-7; D is uncertain. The CDR3 length is 12 residues. Trimming cost V 0 bases and J 4 bases, with 4 bases left between them. From germline, CDR1 is SGHDN and CDR2 FVKESK. CDR3 amino acids: CASSQDRYEQYF. CDR3 in DNA: TGTGCCAGCAGCCAAGATAGGTACGAGCAGTACTTC.

The chain employs TRBV7-2 and TRBJ1-4, with unresolved D. V lost 3 bases to trimming and J lost 8 bases, with 10 bases between them. The V gene's germline CDR1 is SGHTA and CDR2 FQGNSA. The CDR3 totals 13 residues. CDR3 protein: CASSFSLAEKLFF. In DNA form, the CDR3 reads TGTGCCAGCAGCTTTTCACTAGCGGAAAAACTGTTTTTT.

This chain joins TRBV28 and TRBJ2-6; 7 bases are shared with TRBD1. Germline V gene lookup returns CDR1 MDHEN and CDR2 SYDVKM. V was pared by 4 bases and J by 0 bases, with 9 bases of the junction left unmatched. This CDR3 region has 18 residues. CDR3: CASSSRQGMSSGANVLTF. The CDR3 coding sequence is TGTGCCAGCAGTTCTCGACAGGGAATGAGCTCTGGGGCCAACGTCCTGACTTTC.

The V gene is TRBV15, the J gene TRBJ2-3; possible D gene TRBD1, 5 bases. Germline V gene sequence: CDR1 LNHNV, CDR2 YYDKDF (reference sequence). Trimming removed 3 bases at V and 3 bases at J, with 7 bases between. The CDR3 extends over 13 amino acids. The CDR3 sequence: CATSRDTTDTQYF. The CDR3 DNA reads as TGTGCCACCAGCAGGGACACTACAGATACGCAGTATTTT.

The chain uses TRBV4-2 and TRBJ2-1; the match to TRBD1 covers 8 bases. The CDR3 is 16 residues long. V lost 1 base to trimming and J lost 3 bases; unmatched junction nucleotides: 5. Germline V lookup: CDR1 LGHNA, CDR2 YNFKEQ. Written as DNA, the CDR3 is TGTGCCAGCAGCCAAGTAGTGGACAGGGACTACAATGAGCAGTTCTTC. It yields the protein CASSQVVDRDYNEQFF.

The CDR3 nucleotides read TGTGCCAGCGCTAGCGGGAACACCGGGGAGCTGTTTTTT. As protein: CASASGNTGELFF. The chain is built from TRBV7-8 and TRBJ2-2; 7 bases line up with TRBD2. V was clipped by 8 bases and J by 1 base; unmatched bases: 1. Germline values: CDR1 SGHVS, CDR2 FQNEAQ. The CDR3 loop spans 13 amino acids.

The chain recombines TRBV6-4 with TRBJ2-7; D possibly corresponds to TRBD1 (6 bases). Per germline, CDR1 MRHNA and CDR2 SNTAGT. This CDR3 is built from 16 residues. V was clipped by 7 bases and J by 5 bases, with 24 bases between them. The CDR3 DNA reads as TGTGCCAGCACTCCCCCGGCCGGACAGTATTGGAACGAGCAGTACTTC. Encoded protein: CASTPPAGQYWNEQYF.

The rearrangement links TRBV10-2 to TRBJ2-1, with 8 bases lining up with TRBD2. The CDR3 is 14 amino acids. V shed 7 bases, J shed 8 bases, and the junction held 10 bases outside the gene matches. Germline V lookup: CDR1 WSHSY, CDR2 SAAADI. Written as DNA, the CDR3 is TGCGCCAGCACCTCCAGCGGGAGAGTCTATGAGCAGTTCTTC. Encoded protein: CASTSSGRVYEQFF.

This chain connects TRBV29-1 to TRBJ2-3, with D possibly being TRBD2 (5 bases). The germline gives CDR1 SQVTM, CDR2 ANQGSEA. The CDR3 sequence is 14 residues long. V lost 4 bases, J lost 1 base, and 12 bases lay in between. Here the CDR3 reads CSVGRTRRTDTQYF. The CDR3 region has the DNA TGCAGCGTTGGCCGAACTAGACGCACAGATACGCAGTATTTT.

The rearrangement uses TRBV2 and TRBJ2-1; 10 positions match TRBD2. CDR3 length: 15 residues. Per germline, CDR1 SNHLY and CDR2 FYNNEI. The J segment lost 4 bases and the V segment lost 6 bases, leaving 6 bases of the junction unmatched. DNA for the CDR3: TGTGCCAGCAGCAAAGCGGGAGGGCCTTACAATGAGCAGTTCTTC. The encoded protein is CASSKAGGPYNEQFF.

The chain couples TRBV4-2 to TRBJ2-7; D not resolved. Germline V lookup: CDR1 LGHNA, CDR2 YNFKEQ. This CDR3 has 12 residues. The ends were cut back, 1 base at V and 3 bases at J, with 4 bases in the middle. This CDR3 is CASSQGNYEQYF. CDR3 nucleotide sequence: TGTGCCAGCAGCCAAGGGAACTACGAGCAGTACTTC.

V usage is TRBV5-4 and J usage is TRBJ2-3, with 15 bases aligning to TRBD2. Looked up from germline, CDR1 is SGHNT and CDR2 is YYREEE (reference sequence). This CDR3 has 15 amino acids. The V and J ends lost 3 bases and 6 bases, in that order; junction bases with no gene match: 2. The CDR3 sequence: CASSWTSGREDTQYF. For the CDR3, the DNA is TGTGCCAGCAGCTGGACTAGCGGGAGGGAGGATACGCAGTATTTT.

This clone has more than one count but fewer than ten. The chain recombines TRBV29-1 with TRBJ1-1; no clear D gene. Trimming shortened V by 7 bases and J by 2 bases, and 11 bases separated the two germline ends. Germline V CDR1 and CDR2: SQVTM, ANQGSEA. The CDR3 contains 12 residues. CDR3 DNA: TGCAGCGCAAAGGGTCTTAACACTGAAGCTTTCTTT. It codes for CSAKGLNTEAFF.

This chain links TRBV29-1 with TRBJ1-1; no firm D call. CDR3 length equals 11 residues. The germline V gene encodes CDR1 SQVTM and CDR2 ANQGSEA. For the CDR3, the DNA is TGCACCTGCCGCCTGAACACTGAAGCTTTCTTT. Amino acids: CTCRLNTEAFF. Together with reference TRBV29-1 and TRBJ1-1, the CDR3 gives the full variable domain: SAVISQKPSRDICQRGTSLTIQCQVDSQVTMMFWYRQQPGQSLTLIATANQGSEATYESGFVIDKFPISRPNLTFSTLTVSNMSPEDSSIYLCTCRLNTEAFFGQGTRLTVV.

In regard to this clone: The same CDR3 can be traced to other DNA sequences in this sample. V is TRBV2 and J is TRBJ2-1, with 11 bases fitting TRBD2. The trim removed 6 bases at V and 5 bases at J, leaving 3 bases unmatched. The V gene's germline CDR1 is SNHLY and CDR2 FYNNEI. The CDR3 consists of 14 residues. CDR3 in amino acids: CASSPGLADNEQFF. The CDR3 DNA sequence: TGTGCCAGCAGCCCGGGACTAGCGGACAATGAGCAGTTCTTC. Based on the CDR3 plus reference TRBV2 and TRBJ2-1, the full variable domain is EPEVTQTPSHQVTQMGQEVILRCVPISNHLYFYWYRQILGQKVEFLVSFYNNEISEKSEIFDDQFSVERPDGSNFTLKIRSTKLEDSAMYFCASSPGLADNEQFFGPGTRLTVL.

This clone was counted a few times. The chain is built from TRBV7-8 and TRBJ2-1; TRBD2 matches 7 bases. V was clipped by 5 bases and J by 1 base; unmatched bases: 8. The CDR3 spans 16 residues. Per the germline V gene, CDR1 is SGHVS and CDR2 is FQNEAQ. CDR3 DNA sequence: TGTGCCAGCAGCCCTCGGCGGGAGAGTTCCTACAATGAGCAGTTCTTC. As protein: CASSPRRESSYNEQFF.

V usage is TRBV10-3 and J usage is TRBJ2-1, with TRBD2 matching 11 bases. V was pared by 10 bases and J by 2 bases, with 4 bases of the junction left unmatched. Germline loops: CDR1 ENHRY, CDR2 SYGVKD. This CDR3 has 14 residues. The CDR3 loop is CATLAGGTYNEQFF. CDR3 sequence (DNA): TGTGCCACCTTAGCGGGAGGGACCTACAATGAGCAGTTCTTC.

Note on this clone: A much larger clone is a single base away; this may be a read error. Different DNA sequences within this sample yield the same CDR3. This chain joins TRBV7-8 and TRBJ2-5; D unresolved. V dropped 2 bases and J dropped 5 bases, with 3 bases sitting between them. Looked up from germline, CDR1 is SGHVS and CDR2 is FQNEAQ. This CDR3 region has 11 residues. CDR3 protein: CASSLLETQYF. The CDR3 nucleotides are TGTGCCAGCAGCTTATTGGAGACCCAGTACTTC.

Remarks on this clone: Since a much larger clone is just one base distant, this may be a read error. This chain connects TRBV6-5 to TRBJ2-1, with a tentative D call TRBD2 (5 bases). CDR3 size: 13 residues. Germline V CDR1 and CDR2: MNHEY, SVGAGI. The V and J ends lost 6 bases and 3 bases respectively, with 9 bases between them. CDR3 amino acids: CASSLRDYNEQFF. The CDR3 DNA follows: TGTGCCAGCAGCCTCCGGGACTACAATGAGCAGTTCTTC.

The chain is built from TRBV11-3 and TRBJ2-1; TRBD2 matches at 10 bases. V gave up 1 base and J gave up 8 bases; unmatched junction bases: 5. The CDR3 has 15 amino acids. Germline CDR1 SGHNT, CDR2 YENEEA. CDR3 sequence: CASSLALAGDDEQFF. The CDR3 nucleotides read TGTGCCAGCAGCTTAGCGCTAGCGGGAGATGATGAGCAGTTCTTC.

This clone came up once. J is TRBJ2-1 and V is TRBV28, with 7 bases that match TRBD2. The CDR3 has 17 residues. V lost 6 bases, J lost 3 bases, and 14 bases stayed unmatched. Germline V gene sequence: CDR1 MDHEN, CDR2 SYDVKM. The CDR3 DNA follows: TGTGCCAGCAGCACTCCCGTGGGGAGCGGGGACTACAATGAGCAGTTCTTC. It yields the protein CASSTPVGSGDYNEQFF.

The rearrangement uses TRBV9 and TRBJ2-1; 9 nucleotides align to TRBD2. The germline V gene encodes CDR1 SGDLS and CDR2 YYNGEE. The CDR3 has 17 residues. Unmatched junction bases numbered 14, after V lost 1 base and J lost 9 bases. The CDR3 region is CASSVSPTSGRAREQFF. The CDR3 bases are TGTGCCAGCAGCGTATCCCCGACTAGCGGAAGGGCGCGTGAGCAGTTCTTC. Looking up the rest from reference TRBV9 and TRBJ2-1 gives the full variable domain: DSGVTQTPKHLITATGQRVTLRCSPRSGDLSVYWYQQSLDQGLQFLIQYYNGEERAKGNILERFSAQQFPDLHSELNLSSLELGDSALYFCASSVSPTSGRAREQFFGPGTRLTVL.

This clone rates as medium-sized (0.01 to 0.1%). Other DNA sequences in the sample encode the same CDR3. The chain employs TRBV18 and TRBJ2-1; D may be TRBD2 (6 bases). Germline V gives CDR1 KGHSH, CDR2 LQKENI. V lost 8 bases and J lost 1, with 18 bases in between. CDR3 length: 16 residues. The CDR3 DNA sequence: TGTGCCAGCCGGATCGGGGGAGCGGAATCCTACAATGAGCAGTTCTTC. It encodes CASRIGGAESYNEQFF. The entire variable domain, with the rest obtained from reference TRBV18 and TRBJ2-1, is as follows: NAGVMQNPRHLVRRRGQEARLRCSPMKGHSHVYWYRQLPEEGLKFMVYLQKENIIDESGMPKERFSAEFPKEGPSILRIQQVVRGDSAAYFCASRIGGAESYNEQFFGPGTRLTVL.

The chain employs TRBV27 and TRBJ2-7, with 9 nucleotides matching TRBD1. V shed 3 bases and J 4 bases; nucleotides not matched to a gene: 10. This CDR3 region has 16 residues. CDR1 and CDR2 from the germline V gene are MNHEY and SMNVEV (reference sequence). The CDR3 DNA reads as TGTGCCAGCAGTTTCAGGGTTGGGGACAGGGCGTACGAGCAGTACTTC. Protein: CASSFRVGDRAYEQYF.